The entry that follows covers one T cell receptor beta chain sequence. What it recognizes is unknown. This specimen belongs to a study of T cell responses to AZD1222 COVID-19 vaccine. Study background: Combined were second doses at about 4 or about 12 weeks.

With 0 bases clipped from V and 2 bases from J, the junction kept 5 bases outside the gene matches. The CDR3 is made up of 16 amino acids. The germline CDR1 and CDR2 sequences are SGDLS and YYNGEE. Study-level points and caveats: Most donors were white British, females outnumbered males, and clonal diversity was possibly underestimated.

Sequencing was performed with immunoSEQ multiplex PCR; in TCRdb, only in-frame clones are kept and a portion is missing. The sample carries about 140,000 clones, approximately 90% recorded once. This receptor was obtained from an adult in good health. Sequenced material: peripheral blood, taken on day 0 of AZD1222 vaccination. The chain carries TRBV9 and TRBJ2-5; 9 bases align to TRBD2. The CDR3 loop reads CASSVEPSGTQETQYF. Written as DNA, the CDR3 is TGTGCCAGCAGCGTAGAACCTAGCGGGACACAAGAGACCCAGTACTTC.